Sequencing of this T cell receptor (beta chain) was carried out in a study of T cell responses to AZD1222 COVID-19 vaccine. Germline CDR1 is SNHLY and CDR2 is FYNNEI. The CDR3 length is 11 residues. V lost 6 bases and J 6 bases, leaving 5 bases between the germline ends. Timing groups of about 4 and about 12 weeks for second doses were pooled. Profiling relied on immunoSEQ multiplex PCR, and the TCRdb table lists in-frame clones only, not all of them. The sample contains just over 150,000 clones, about 89% of which appear only once. This rearrangement joins TRBV2 to TRBJ2-2; D may correspond to TRBD1 or TRBD2 (5 bases each). This receptor was obtained from an adult who received the AZD1222 COVID-19 vaccine. The sequencing here drew on peripheral blood, taken 28 days after the second AZD1222 dose. The CDR3 DNA sequence: TGTGCCAGCAGGGGGGCCGGGGAGCTGTTTTTT. Amino acid sequence: CASRGAGELFF.